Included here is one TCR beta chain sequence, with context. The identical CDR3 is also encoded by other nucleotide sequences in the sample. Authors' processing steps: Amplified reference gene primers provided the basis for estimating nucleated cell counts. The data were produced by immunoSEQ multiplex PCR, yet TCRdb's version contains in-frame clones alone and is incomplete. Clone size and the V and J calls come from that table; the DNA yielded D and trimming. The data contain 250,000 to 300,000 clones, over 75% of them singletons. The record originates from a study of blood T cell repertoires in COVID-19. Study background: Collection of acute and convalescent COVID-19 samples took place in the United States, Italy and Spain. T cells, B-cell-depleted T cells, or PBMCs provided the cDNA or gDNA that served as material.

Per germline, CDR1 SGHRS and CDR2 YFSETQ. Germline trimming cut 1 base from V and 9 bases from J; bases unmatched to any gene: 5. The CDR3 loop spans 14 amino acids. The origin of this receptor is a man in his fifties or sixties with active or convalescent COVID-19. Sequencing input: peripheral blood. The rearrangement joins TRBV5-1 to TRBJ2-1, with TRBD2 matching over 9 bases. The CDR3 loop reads CASSLLAGGGEQFF. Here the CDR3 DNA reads TGCGCCAGCAGCTTGTTGGCGGGAGGGGGTGAGCAGTTCTTC.